Following are 5 T cell receptor beta chains from one sample sequenced in a study of regulatory T cells in long-lasting Graves disease. Assembly of TCR beta libraries relied on iRepertoire HTBI primers together with Arm-PCR of CDR3 regions. MiXCR, applied by TCRdb to the multiplex PCR reads, yields one record per CDR3 protein. The data contain about 430,000 distinct CDR3 sequences, about 15% of them singletons. Time point reported: newly diagnosed GD, antithyroid drugs for less than 3 months. Making the TCR library involved RNA that had been extracted from PBMCs. These data also formed part of another study, on T cells in Graves' hyperthyroidism and ophthalmopathy.

Sequencing used peripheral blood mononuclear cells (PBMCs), obtained at new diagnosis, from a patient treated with antithyroid drugs. Receptors originate from a middle-aged woman with Graves disease.

This chain connects TRBV27 to TRBJ2-3, with 10 bases identical to TRBD2. The CDR3 consists of 15 residues. J was trimmed by 6 bases and V by 3 bases; bases with no gene match: 6. The germline gives CDR1 MNHEY, CDR2 SMNVEV (reference sequence). The CDR3 reads CASSLSAGGWDTQYF. In DNA, the CDR3 is TGTGCCAGCAGTTTGTCAGCGGGAGGGTGGGATACGCAGTATTTT.

Comment on this clonotype: A much bigger clone sits one base away, suggesting this may be a read error. The chain is built from TRBV28 and TRBJ2-1; D may be TRBD2 (6 bases). Germline V gives CDR1 MDHEN, CDR2 SYDVKM. The CDR3 consists of 13 residues. The germline V and J ends were trimmed by 7 bases and 7 bases, with 14 bases remaining between them. The DNA of the CDR3 is TGTGCCAGCAACCGCGGGGCTGGGAATGAGCAGTTCTTC. This gives the protein CASNRGAGNEQFF.

This clonotype was counted many times. The chain has TRBV6-2 or TRBV6-3 and TRBJ2-1; weak D call: TRBD1 (5 bases). Trimming took off 8 bases at V and 2 bases at J, with 16 bases between the two ends. Germline V CDR1 and CDR2: MNHEY, SVGEGT. This CDR3 contains 15 residues. CDR3 residues: CASVGTDRTYNEQFF. The CDR3, as DNA: TGTGCCAGCGTCGGAACAGACAGAACCTACAATGAGCAGTTCTTC.

Concerning this clonotype itself: A far larger clone is off by one base, so a read error is likely. J is TRBJ2-7 and V is TRBV11-2; 9 bases line up with TRBD2. The J call may be incorrect, as the DNA end agrees better with TRBJ2-3. Germline V gives CDR1 SGHAT, CDR2 FQNNGV. This CDR3 has 16 residues. The CDR3 DNA reads as TGTGCCAGCAGCTCTAATGGCGGGAGGGCCGCAGATACGCAGTATTTT. This translates into CASSSNGGRAADTQYF.

Turning to this clonotype: A far larger clone is a single base away, which makes a read error likely. The chain carries TRBV11-3 and TRBJ2-7; 9 bases map to TRBD1. This CDR3 spans 13 amino acids. V trimming: 0 bases; J trimming: 13 bases; junction bases outside the gene matches: 7. Germline loops: CDR1 SGHNT, CDR2 YENEEA. The CDR3 DNA sequence: TGTGCCAGCAGCTTAGATGGGAGGGGACAGGGTTACTTC. It is translated as CASSLDGRGQGYF.